This T cell receptor beta chain was observed in a study (dated by TCRdb to between 2014 and 2016). As for the study more broadly: Whether tumor-infiltrating Tregs in breast cancer are recruited from blood Tregs or converted in situ from other CD4+ T cell subsets was tested.

From a lookup of the germline V gene, CDR1 and CDR2 are SGHVS and FNYEAQ. V is pruned by 6 bases and J by 5 bases, leaving 5 bases of the junction without a gene match. From the cysteine up to the phenylalanine, the CDR3 has a length of 13 residues. Only the CDR3 region is kept as DNA, spanning 39 bases read in frame from base 1. Study-wide conclusions, independent of this receptor: Tumor memory CD4+ T cell TCR gene usage was found to cluster with blood and lymph node memory CD4+ cells and with lymph node naive CD4+ cells. The greatest overlap of tumor-infiltrating Treg TCR alpha and beta sequences was with tumor naive CD4+ T cells, followed next by blood naive CD4+ T cells. The larger-cohort validation was restricted to a single TCR beta V-J rearrangement rather than whole repertoires.

Full-length TCR variable regions were amplified by 5' RACE PCR using constant-region reverse primers, and then by semi-nested PCR using Nested Universal Primer A. The ReliaPrep RNA Cell Miniprep System was used to extract total RNA, which was then reverse transcribed into 5'RACE-ready cDNA with the SMARTer RACE 5'/3' Kit. Full-length TCR alpha and beta libraries were barcoded with multiplex adaptors and sequenced on an Illumina MiSeq. Turning to the authors' computational methods: For each of nine subset-tissue groups, sequencing data from the five patients were pooled, and the groups were compared by unsupervised clustering of TCR gene usage. Repertoire similarity was calculated with the Morisita-Horn index, weighting shared sequences by their contribution to each repertoire. Starting from the raw public reads, TCRdb applied fastp trimming at Q25, assembled clones with MiXCR and retained in-frame beta chains. A single entry per CDR3 protein holds the most common genes and DNA from its merged rows. The V and J calls come from TCRdb's annotation, not from the publication. Here the sample has tens of thousands of distinct CDR3 sequences; approximately 26% occur a single time. The ten most abundant clones make up around 2.1% of the sample.

Cells that were CD4+CD25+CD127-/low were the ones isolated as Tregs. Tregs, naive and memory CD4+ T cells from tumor, blood and ipsilateral draining lymph nodes of five or six breast cancer patients underwent full-length TCR alpha and beta sequencing. Tumor tissue and lymph nodes obtained from ipsilateral axillary dissection were perfused with PBS, minced and then digested with collagenase I and hyaluronidase. A purity exceeding 90% was confirmed by FACS for the sorted cell populations. This clonotype showed up just a few times. What antigen it recognizes has not been identified. Per-base qualities were not stored, and no clone one base away is much larger.

The receptor's source is a female donor with breast cancer. Sequencing used tumor-infiltrating Tregs sorted from the breast tumor. The sequence is built from TRBV7-6 and TRBJ1-1, with 8 bases matching TRBD1. CDR3 reads: CASRKQGGTEAFF. The bases are TGTGCCAGCAGGAAACAGGGGGGTACTGAAGCTTTCTTT. Joined to the reference TRBV7-6 and TRBJ1-1 proteins, this CDR3 gives the full variable domain: GAGVSQSPRYKVTKRGQDVALRCDPISGHVSLYWYRQALGQGPEFLTYFNYEAQQDKSGLPNDRFSAERPEGSISTLTIQRTEQRDSAMYRCASRKQGGTEAFFGQGTRLTVV.